This entry lists 22 T cell receptor beta chains sequenced from one sample in a study of OX40 agonist ivuxolimab in advanced cancers. Generated by immunoSEQ multiplex PCR, the TCRdb table keeps only in-frame clones and is missing some. Among around 56,000 clones listed, around 89% were seen once. The specimen was CD4+ or CD8+ T cells sorted from blood, collected in a trial of the OX40 agonist ivuxolimab. The receptors stem from an adult with an advanced solid tumor such as melanoma, head and neck, liver or kidney cancer.

The CDR3 bases are TGTGCCAGCAGCGTAGACGGCAGCAATCAGCCCCAGCATTTT. This translates into CASSVDGSNQPQHF. This chain joins TRBV9 and TRBJ1-5, with no clear D. Germline assignment: CDR1 SGDLS and CDR2 YYNGEE. The CDR3 length is 14 residues. The V end lost 0 bases, the J end lost 1 base, and 5 bases lay between the germline ends.

Comments on this clone: One end of the junction does not line up with germline, which may come from a read error. The V gene is TRBV10-1, the J gene TRBJ2-1; 8 bases map to TRBD2. The CDR3 covers 12 residues. Germline lookup yields CDR1 WNHNN and CDR2 SYGVQD (reference sequence). The CDR3 reads CASSAPGGPRLF. CDR3 bases: TGCGCCAGCAGCGCCCCGGGAGGGCCCCGGCTCTTC.

This chain uses TRBV4-1 with TRBJ2-5; D is unclear. V gave up 0 bases and J gave up 2 bases, with 10 bases separating them. Germline-derived CDR1 and CDR2 are MGHRA and YSYEKL. The CDR3 runs 15 residues. This CDR3 is CASSQEGTVQETQYF. For the CDR3, the DNA is TGCGCCAGCAGCCAAGAAGGCACGGTACAAGAGACCCAGTACTTC.

V gene TRBV5-4 combines with J gene TRBJ2-1, with D maybe TRBD1 (6 bases). V was trimmed by 2 bases and J by 8 bases, leaving 11 bases between them. CDR1 SGHNT and CDR2 YYREEE come from the germline V gene (reference sequence). The CDR3 sequence is 13 residues long. The CDR3 is CASSFQGRDEQFF. The CDR3 bases are TGTGCCAGCAGCTTCCAGGGGAGAGATGAGCAGTTCTTC.

The J gene is TRBJ2-1, the V gene TRBV29-1; 9 positions match TRBD1. This CDR3 comprises 15 residues. V shed 5 bases and J 3 bases; nucleotides not matched to a gene: 8. Germline CDR1 and CDR2: SQVTM and ANQGSEA. The CDR3 nucleotides are TGCAGCGTTAATGTACAGGGGGCCCTCTACAATGAGCAGTTCTTC. Its translation is CSVNVQGALYNEQFF.

This rearrangement joins TRBV11-2 to TRBJ2-3, with 9 bases fitting TRBD2. Germline values: CDR1 SGHAT, CDR2 FQNNGV. Germline trimming cut 5 bases from V and 8 bases from J; bases unmatched to any gene: 11. This CDR3 is built from 15 residues. CDR3 region: CASSPQGLARGTQYF. DNA of the CDR3: TGTGCCAGCAGCCCCCAGGGACTAGCTAGAGGTACGCAGTATTTT.

The chain has TRBV4-1 and TRBJ1-2, with 7 bases aligning to TRBD1. The germline V gene encodes CDR1 MGHRA and CDR2 YSYEKL. V trimming: 4 bases; J trimming: 2 bases; junction bases outside the gene matches: 13. CDR3 length equals 17 residues. The CDR3 sequence: CASSRHSTGTQNYGYTF. The CDR3 DNA reads TGCGCCAGCAGCCGTCACTCGACAGGGACCCAGAACTATGGCTACACCTTC.

This chain links TRBV12-5 with TRBJ2-1; 10 bases fit TRBD1. Germline V CDR1 and CDR2: LGHNT, FRNRAP. This CDR3 is 15 amino acids long. J was trimmed by 7 bases and V by 1 base; bases with no gene match: 4. Here the CDR3 DNA reads TGTGCTAGTGGTTTGGGACAGGGGGCTGGAAATGAGCAGTTCTTC. Translating gives CASGLGQGAGNEQFF.

CDR3 DNA: TGTGCCAGCAGCTTGGCCGGTCAACAGGGAACTGAAAAACTGTTTTTT. Its translation is CASSLAGQQGTEKLFF. This chain links TRBV5-4 with TRBJ1-4, with D tentatively TRBD1 (6 bases). CDR1 and CDR2 from the germline V gene are SGHNT and YYREEE (reference sequence). This CDR3 has 16 residues. V shed 0 bases and J shed 7 bases, with 16 bases lying between them.

The gene calls are TRBV6-1 and TRBJ1-2; 10 bases align to TRBD1. CDR1 is MNHNS and CDR2 is SASEGT in the germline V gene. Unmatched junction bases numbered 8, after V lost 7 bases and J lost 6 bases. This CDR3 region has 14 residues. In DNA, the CDR3 is TGTGCCAGCACCCTAGACAGGGGGCAGGATGGCTACACCTTC. It is translated as CASTLDRGQDGYTF.

The V gene is TRBV7-3, the J gene TRBJ2-1; D not resolved. Per germline, CDR1 SGHTA and CDR2 FQGTGA. V was shortened by 6 bases and J by 0 bases, with 12 bases between the two germline ends. CDR3 length: 15 residues. CDR3 bases: TGTGCCAGCAGACCAACTCCAAGCTCCTACAATGAGCAGTTCTTC. It yields the protein CASRPTPSSYNEQFF.

V gene TRBV10-3 combines with J gene TRBJ1-4; D is undetermined. V shed 2 bases and J shed 4 bases, with 5 bases lying between them. CDR1 and CDR2 from the germline V gene are ENHRY and SYGVKD. The CDR3 sequence is 13 residues long. CDR3 sequence: CAISEEGNEKLFF. CDR3 DNA sequence: TGTGCCATCAGTGAGGAGGGTAATGAAAAACTGTTTTTT.

The gene calls are TRBV28 and TRBJ1-3; D gene unclear. Trimming removed 9 bases from V and 0 bases from J, with 9 bases in between. This CDR3 is 13 amino acids long. Germline lookup yields CDR1 MDHEN and CDR2 SYDVKM. As DNA, the CDR3 is TGTGCCAGTACGGTGGGCTCTGGAAACACCATATATTTT. Protein sequence: CASTVGSGNTIYF.

V usage is TRBV7-6 and J usage is TRBJ2-5; tentative D call: TRBD2 (6 bases). V gave up 5 bases and J gave up 4 bases, with 17 bases separating them. The germline V gene encodes CDR1 SGHVS and CDR2 FNYEAQ. This CDR3 has 15 residues. CDR3 nucleotide sequence: TGTGCCAGCAGCCCACCCATGGGGGGTGGAGAGACCCAGTACTTC. Its protein product is CASSPPMGGGETQYF.

The rearrangement uses TRBV5-1 and TRBJ1-1; perhaps TRBD1 as D (6 bases). The CDR3 extends over 12 amino acids. Deletions cut 4 bases from V and 6 bases from J, with 10 bases between. Germline CDR1 and CDR2: SGHRS and YFSETQ. The CDR3: CASSGQLAEAFF. In nucleotides, the CDR3 is TGCGCCAGCAGCGGACAGCTCGCTGAAGCTTTCTTT.

This chain joins TRBV18 and TRBJ1-4, with 7 bases lining up with TRBD1. Germline lookup yields CDR1 KGHSH and CDR2 LQKENI. The CDR3 loop spans 14 amino acids. The V segment lost 6 bases and the J segment 4 bases; nucleotides outside the gene matches: 5. The CDR3 bases are TGTGCCAGCTCCCCGGGACAGTTTAATGAAAAACTGTTTTTT. It encodes CASSPGQFNEKLFF.

The chain recombines TRBV11-2 with TRBJ1-2; D call uncertain. The V gene's germline CDR1 is SGHAT and CDR2 FQNNGV. This CDR3 region has 13 residues. Deletions cut 4 bases from V and 8 bases from J, with 14 bases between. The CDR3 DNA sequence: TGTGCCAGCAGCTCACGGGGTACCGAGGGCTACACCTTC. Translation: CASSSRGTEGYTF.

The chain combines TRBV5-1 with TRBJ1-2; TRBD1 matches at 7 bases. V lost 4 bases to trimming and J lost 4 bases; unmatched junction nucleotides: 4. The CDR3 loop spans 13 amino acids. CDR1 and CDR2 (germline): SGHRS, YFSETQ. The CDR3 region has the DNA TGCGCCAGCAGCCAGGGACAGACCTATGGCTACACCTTC. This sequence encodes CASSQGQTYGYTF.

This clone showed up just once. The rearrangement links TRBV28 to TRBJ1-4, with 11 bases aligning to TRBD1. Losses at the gene ends were 4 bases for V and 7 bases for J; bases not matched to a gene: 11. The CDR3 spans 17 residues. Germline V gene lookup returns CDR1 MDHEN and CDR2 SYDVKM. The CDR3 bases are TGTGCCAGCAGTTCATCCGGGACAGGGGGAGGTGTTGAAAAACTGTTTTTT. Translating it yields CASSSSGTGGGVEKLFF.

The genes are TRBV2 and TRBJ2-3; D tentatively fits TRBD1 or TRBD2 (5 bases each). Germline CDR1 is SNHLY and CDR2 is FYNNEI. The V and J ends lost 6 bases and 0 bases respectively, with 13 bases between them. This CDR3 is 15 amino acids long. CDR3 sequence: CASSRDGQSTDTQYF. The CDR3 region has the DNA TGTGCCAGCAGCCGGGACGGCCAAAGCACAGATACGCAGTATTTT.

V is TRBV12-5 and J is TRBJ1-2, with TRBD1 as a possible D gene (5 bases). The germline V gene has CDR1 LGHNT and CDR2 FRNRAP. There are 15 residues in the CDR3. V was shortened by 0 bases and J by 4 bases, with 12 bases between the two germline ends. The DNA for the CDR3 is TGTGCTAGTGGTTTGGTACAGGCGGTTGGCTATGGCTACACCTTC. It specifies CASGLVQAVGYGYTF.

The rearrangement uses TRBV15 and TRBJ1-1; D is unclear. CDR1 is LNHNV and CDR2 is YYDKDF in the germline V gene (reference sequence). V was clipped by 0 bases and J by 1 base, with 6 bases between them. The CDR3 is made up of 14 amino acids. CDR3 DNA: TGTGCCACCAGCAGAGATCGGTCGAACACTGAAGCTTTCTTT. It codes for CATSRDRSNTEAFF.